This T cell receptor beta chain was identified during a study of T cell repertoires in cytomegalovirus infection. Findings of the study overall: Of the TCR beta families, the public ones yielded a cumulative frequency that identified carriers of CMV plus the relevant HLA.

The ends lost 3 bases at V and 2 bases at J; junction bases unmatched: 4. Germline V CDR1 and CDR2: SEHNR, FQNEAQ (reference sequence). This CDR3 contains 15 residues. In this sample, this clonotype turned up many times. Its antigen is not identified. Each CDR3 protein is one row after TCRdb ran MiXCR on the reads. The sample includes 750,000 to 900,000 distinct CDR3 sequences, about 27% seen only once; the top ten take over 10%. The sequence came from a human donor in good health (CMV status not recorded). Some clones in this sample may be carry-over from other donors' samples. The V and J genes are TRBV7-9 and TRBJ2-1, with 7 bases matching TRBD1. This sample comprised cultured CD8+ T cells from PBMCs, obtained from culture after CMV antigen stimulation. The DNA for the CDR3 is TGTGCCAGCAGCTTCCGGGACAGTGCCTACAATGAGCAGTTCTTC. Its translation is CASSFRDSAYNEQFF.